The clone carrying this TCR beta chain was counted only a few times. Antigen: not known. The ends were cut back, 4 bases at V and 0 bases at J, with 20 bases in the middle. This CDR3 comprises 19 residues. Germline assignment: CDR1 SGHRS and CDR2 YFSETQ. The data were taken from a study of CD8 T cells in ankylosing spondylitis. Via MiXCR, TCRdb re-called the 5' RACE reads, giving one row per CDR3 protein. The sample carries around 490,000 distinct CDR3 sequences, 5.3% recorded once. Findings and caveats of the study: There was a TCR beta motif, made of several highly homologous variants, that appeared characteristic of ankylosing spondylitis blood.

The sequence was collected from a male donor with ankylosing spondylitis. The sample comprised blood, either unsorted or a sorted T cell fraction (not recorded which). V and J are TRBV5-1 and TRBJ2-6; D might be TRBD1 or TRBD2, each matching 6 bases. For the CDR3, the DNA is TGCGCCAGCAGCCCGGGGGACACTTGGACCCTCTCTGGGGCCAACGTCCTGACTTTC. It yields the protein CASSPGDTWTLSGANVLTF. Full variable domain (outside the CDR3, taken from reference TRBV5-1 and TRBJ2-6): KAGVTQTPRYLIKTRGQQVTLSCSPISGHRSVSWYQQTPGQGLQFLFEYFSETQRNKGNFPGRFSGRQFSNSRSEMNVSTLELGDSALYLCASSPGDTWTLSGANVLTFGAGSRLTVL.